The clone carrying this TCR beta chain was seen a handful of times. The CDR3 runs to 14 residues. From germline, CDR1 is SGHRS and CDR2 YFSETQ. V gave up 2 bases and J gave up 4 bases; unmatched junction bases: 3. The data were obtained in a study of blood T cell repertoires in COVID-19. As for the study in general: From T cells, B-cell-depleted T cells, or PBMCs came the material, which was cDNA or gDNA.

Per the original methods: Reference gene primer amplification gave estimated nucleated cell counts. Sequenced by immunoSEQ multiplex PCR; TCRdb stores in-frame clones only, minus some. V and J calls and clone size are copied from that table; D and trimming were computed from the DNA. The table includes 90,000 to 130,000 clones, 87% detected once. Sequenced material: peripheral blood. The source is a human donor in a cohort sampled during active COVID-19. This rearrangement joins TRBV5-1 to TRBJ1-2; TRBD1 matches 9 bases. CDR3: CASSFGDRAYGYTF. The CDR3 DNA follows: TGCGCCAGCAGCTTCGGGGACAGGGCCTATGGCTACACCTTC.